This TCR beta chain was recovered during a study of Graves' ophthalmopathy and Graves' hyperthyroidism (dated by TCRdb to between 2017 and 2018). Describing the broader study: Peripheral blood was collected at initial diagnosis, before any treatment. TCR beta repertoire signatures were used to distinguish Graves' ophthalmopathy from Graves' hyperthyroidism and to predict progression to ophthalmopathy. In total, 135 blood samples were TCR-sequenced: approximately 40 ophthalmopathy, 75 hyperthyroidism and some 17 hyperthyroidism-to-ophthalmopathy patients. To explore V-J signatures that separate ophthalmopathy from hyperthyroidism, a discovery set of around 97 patients was enrolled, consisting of roughly 45 with ophthalmopathy and some 59 with stable hyperthyroidism. The independent validation cohort included approximately 19 hyperthyroidism patients plus 17 patients who later progressed from hyperthyroidism to ophthalmopathy. In roughly 6 hyperthyroidism patients, the T-cell repertoires found in thyroid tissue were compared with those found in blood. Following sample collection, hyperthyroidism patients were given methimazole at a starting dose of 30 mg daily, and ophthalmopathy patients were given high-dose intravenous methylprednisolone. The roughly 100 discovery patients were randomly divided into training and test sets at a 7:3 ratio.

Concerning this clonotype itself: The antigen it recognizes is unknown. No per-base quality is available; no much larger clone lies one base away.

TCR beta CDR3 regions were amplified from RNA transcripts for repertoire sequencing. A first-round RT-PCR used HTBI primers with the Qiagen OneStep RT-PCR kit, followed by a second-round multiplex PCR, size selection and purification. Libraries were sequenced paired-end with 100 bp reads on an Illumina HiSeq2000. The original methods were these. Reads were processed with SOAPnuke, discarding reads with adapters, uncalled bases, mean Phred below 15, or no exact constant-primer or identifier match. COPE v1.2.5 was used to merge the high-quality paired reads. Each unique nucleotide sequence was defined as a clonotype, and clonotypes were aligned to IMGT TRB V, D and J references with MiTCR v1.1. Only V-J combinations with frequency above 0.0001 were analysed, covering 98% to 99.2% of repertoires. A TCR clonal expansion and chaos score per V-J combination was defined as the ratio of F50 clonal expansion to chaos observed in the TCRdist matrix. Welch's t-statistics and random forest were used to narrow the features down to more than 10 V-J combinations, which were then fed into a naive Bayes classifier. The similarity between thyroid and blood repertoires was quantified using the Morisita-Horn index. Using fastp at Q25 and MiXCR, TCRdb reprocessed the public reads and kept productive beta chains. Identical CDR3 proteins give one entry, which carries the most common genes and DNA. TCRdb, rather than the study authors, made the V and J calls. This sample gives 150,000 to 200,000 distinct CDR3 sequences in total; about two fifths of them show up just once. The ten top clones hold roughly 8.9% of the sample.

Patients with ophthalmopathy had moderately to severely active disease, with a Clinical Activity Score of 3 or more, a NOSPECS grade of 4 or more, and a disease duration of less than 3 months. Patients with other autoimmune diseases, uncontrolled infections, pregnancy or lactation were excluded. Clinical symptoms, serum thyroxine, TRAb, thyroid ultrasound and orbital computed tomography formed the basis of the diagnosis. Using Ficoll-Paque density gradient centrifugation, PBMCs were isolated from 9 to 10 ml of fresh peripheral blood. Total RNA was extracted with Trizol reagent and quality-checked on an Agilent 2100 Bioanalyzer. The paper as a whole reports these results and caveats: No statistical method was used to predetermine the sample size, and group allocation was not hidden from the investigators. The 13-signature model separated ophthalmopathy from stable hyperthyroidism with about 86% sensitivity and 81.08% specificity in cross-validation, and 80%/75% in the test set. Most expanded thyroid clonotypes with frequency above 0.001 were also detected in blood, suggesting blood repertoires may reflect the thyroid immune response. In validation, the model predicted ophthalmopathy progression with less than 71% sensitivity and approximately 75% specificity; some 13 predicted patients were CT-confirmed with GO in a median of approximately six months.

From the cysteine up to the phenylalanine, the CDR3 has a length of 16 residues. Only the CDR3 DNA stays, 48 bases, in frame from base 1. Based on the germline V gene, the CDR1 and CDR2 sequences are MNHEY and SVGAGI. V is trimmed back by 2 bases and J by 2 bases, and the junction contains 5 bases that no gene match accounts for. The clonotype was recovered from a man aged 25 to 40 with Graves' ophthalmopathy. Donor details come from another sample of the same person, matched by shared clones. Sequencing input: peripheral blood. In this chain, TRBV6-5 is recombined with TRBJ2-5, with 10 bases in between that match TRBD2. The CDR3 loop reads CASSYEASGRQETQYF. The DNA sequence is given as TGTGCCAGCAGTTACGAGGCTAGCGGGAGACAAGAGACCCAGTACTTC.